This note documents a single T cell receptor (beta chain) sequence. This record comes from a study of cytomegalovirus exposure and HLA in healthy donors. Study-wide background: Of 398 genotyped donors, roughly 81% clustered with self-reported Caucasian donors.

The CDR3 spans 14 residues. After removal of 4 bases from V and 3 bases from J, the junction contained 4 bases not matched to a gene. Germline V gene data show CDR1 as SGDLS and CDR2 as YYNGEE. The study ran its PCR with 60 Vbeta and 13 Jbeta primers. The assay was immunoSEQ multiplex PCR, and TCRdb's table has in-frame clones only and misses some. Of around 200,000 clones in the sample, roughly 78% were seen once. This rearrangement joins TRBV9 to TRBJ1-2; 9 positions agree with TRBD1. The sequence came from a boy younger than 18 in good health and CMV-seronegative. Sample: PBMCs. CDR3 protein: CASSSRQGDYGYTF. CDR3 in DNA: TGTGCCAGCAGCAGCCGACAGGGGGACTATGGCTACACCTTC. The whole variable domain, filled in from reference TRBV9 and TRBJ1-2, reads DSGVTQTPKHLITATGQRVTLRCSPRSGDLSVYWYQQSLDQGLQFLIQYYNGEERAKGNILERFSAQQFPDLHSELNLSSLELGDSALYFCASSSRQGDYGYTFGSGTRLTVV.